In this sample, the clone carrying this T cell receptor beta chain turned up a few times. The repertoire was sequenced with immunoSEQ multiplex PCR; TCRdb's copy has only in-frame clones and lacks some. The data contain over 150,000 clones, around 86% of them seen just once; the ten biggest clones take up approximately 0.5%. The data belong to a study of blood T cell repertoires in COVID-19. With 4 bases clipped from V and 3 bases from J, the junction kept 4 bases outside the gene matches. The V gene's germline CDR1 is SGHDT and CDR2 YYEEEE. The CDR3 sequence is 14 residues long. This rearrangement joins TRBV5-6 to TRBJ1-5, with 7 bases fitting TRBD1. This receptor was identified in a man between 60 and 70 years old with COVID-19, enrolled during active disease. The sample comprised peripheral blood. This CDR3 is CASSRGQHNQPQHF. The DNA of the CDR3 is TGTGCCAGCAGCCGGGGACAGCACAATCAGCCCCAGCATTTT.